Shown below are 29 T cell receptor beta chains from a single sample sequenced in a study of radiation and T cells in renal cell carcinoma. Repertoires were generated with immunoSEQ multiplex PCR, while TCRdb's copy carries only in-frame clones and drops some. The sample records over 30,000 clones, roughly 80% being singletons. Time point here: blood 4 weeks post-SBRT, at nephrectomy. The treatment: 15 Gy SBRT to primary tumor, nephrectomy 4 weeks later. Material: blood, obtained from a patient whose treatment included radiotherapy and nephrectomy. These receptors originate from a man aged 55 to 70 with renal cell carcinoma.

V usage is TRBV10-3 and J usage is TRBJ1-6; TRBD1 aligns across 7 bases. Germline trimming cut 8 bases from V and 9 bases from J; bases unmatched to any gene: 13. There are 15 residues in the CDR3. Per the germline V gene, CDR1 is ENHRY and CDR2 is SYGVKD. In nucleotides, the CDR3 is TGTGCCATCGGGGCAAAAACAGGGGATCCTTCACCCCTCCACTTT. Amino acids: CAIGAKTGDPSPLHF.

The chain links TRBV9 to TRBJ2-3; 7 positions match TRBD2. The CDR3 is 14 amino acids. J was trimmed by 4 bases and V by 4 bases; bases with no gene match: 6. Germline values: CDR1 SGDLS, CDR2 YYNGEE. CDR3 coding DNA: TGTGCCAGCAGCCCTTATGGGAGGGCAGATACGCAGTATTTT. Amino acid sequence: CASSPYGRADTQYF. Filled out from reference TRBV9 and TRBJ2-3, the complete variable domain reads DSGVTQTPKHLITATGQRVTLRCSPRSGDLSVYWYQQSLDQGLQFLIQYYNGEERAKGNILERFSAQQFPDLHSELNLSSLELGDSALYFCASSPYGRADTQYFGPGTRLTVL.

The chain couples TRBV7-6 to TRBJ2-2; a possible D gene is TRBD1 (5 bases). V was trimmed by 1 base and J by 3 bases, leaving 6 bases between them. Germline CDR1 is SGHVS and CDR2 is FNYEAQ. The CDR3 is 14 amino acids. In DNA form, the CDR3 reads TGTGCCAGCAGCTTAGAGGGGTACACCGGGGAGCTGTTTTTT. This gives the protein CASSLEGYTGELFF. The whole variable domain, remainder taken from reference TRBV7-6 and TRBJ2-2, is GAGVSQSPRYKVTKRGQDVALRCDPISGHVSLYWYRQALGQGPEFLTYFNYEAQQDKSGLPNDRFSAERPEGSISTLTIQRTEQRDSAMYRCASSLEGYTGELFFGEGSRLTVL.

V is TRBV10-3 and J is TRBJ2-5; 12 bases map to TRBD2. Trimming took 2 bases from V and 5 from J; bases not matched to a gene: 9. CDR3 length equals 17 residues. CDR1 is ENHRY, CDR2 SYGVKD, per germline. CDR3 bases: TGTGCCATCAGTGAGCCGGCTAGCGGGAGGGATAGGGAGACCCAGTACTTC. The encoded protein is CAISEPASGRDRETQYF.

The V and J genes are TRBV7-6 and TRBJ1-6, with a tentative D call TRBD1 (6 bases). Germline CDR1 is SGHVS and CDR2 is FNYEAQ. The CDR3 is 13 amino acids. Trimming took off 5 bases at V and 10 bases at J, with 12 bases between the two ends. The chain's CDR3 is CASSLLGGSPLHF. CDR3 bases: TGTGCCAGCAGCCTGCTCGGGGGCTCACCCCTCCACTTT.

The chain has TRBV19 and TRBJ1-2; TRBD1 is a possible D gene (6 bases). Trimming took 6 bases from V and 8 from J, leaving 19 bases between them. CDR1 LNHDA and CDR2 SQIVND come from the germline V gene (reference sequence). The CDR3 consists of 14 residues. The chain's CDR3 is CASRHRAGGEGYTF. CDR3 sequence (DNA): TGTGCCAGTAGACACCGCGCGGGGGGCGAAGGCTACACCTTC.

The chain joins TRBV21-1 to TRBJ2-1; TRBD2 is the table's D call, not checked against the DNA. TRBV21-1 constitutes a pseudogene. The CDR3 has 15 amino acids. In DNA form, the CDR3 reads TGTGCCAGCAGCATAGAGCGAGAGGGCGGCAATGAGCAGTTCTTC. This codes for CASSIEREGGNEQFF.

The rearrangement joins TRBV7-2 to TRBJ1-2, with 8 nucleotides matching TRBD1. The CDR3 is 14 residues long. Trimming cost V 5 bases and J 8 bases; bases outside gene matches: 10. Germline lookup yields CDR1 SGHTA and CDR2 FQGNSA. CDR3 region: CASSVPDRAGGYTF. DNA of the CDR3: TGTGCCAGCAGCGTGCCGGACAGGGCTGGCGGCTACACCTTC.

This clone occurred once. The chain recombines TRBV30 with TRBJ2-2, with D perhaps being TRBD1 or TRBD2 (5 bases each). Looked up from germline, CDR1 is GTSNPN and CDR2 is SVGIG (reference sequence). The CDR3 has 13 residues. V was pared by 2 bases and J by 3 bases, with 7 bases between. The CDR3 nucleotides are TGTGCCTGGAGTTGGGGGTACACCGGGGAGCTGTTTTTT. Amino acid sequence: CAWSWGYTGELFF. Full variable domain (rest looked up from reference TRBV30 and TRBJ2-2): SQTIHQWPATLVQPVGSPLSLECTVEGTSNPNLYWYRQAAGRGLQLLFYSVGIGQISSEVPQNLSASRPQDRQFILSSKKLLLSDSGFYLCAWSWGYTGELFFGEGSRLTVL.

The V gene is TRBV20-1, the J gene TRBJ2-3; D gene ambiguous. The germline CDR1 and CDR2 sequences are DFQATT and SNEGSKA (reference sequence). The V end lost 6 bases, the J end lost 5 bases, and 9 bases lay between the germline ends. This CDR3 region has 11 residues. For the CDR3, the DNA is TGCAGTGCCCTCGTGGGAGATACGCAGTATTTT. Protein sequence: CSALVGDTQYF.

J is TRBJ1-1 and V is TRBV21-1. TRBV21-1 is given as a pseudogene. CDR3 length: 13 amino acids. The CDR3 DNA reads as TGTGCCAGCAGCAAAAGGAGGGGGGATAACGCTTTCTTT. Protein sequence: CASSKRRGDNAFF.

V and J are TRBV19 and TRBJ1-5; D is possibly TRBD1 (6 bases). The CDR3 totals 16 residues. V was trimmed by 1 base and J by 4 bases, leaving 14 bases between them. Germline CDR1 reads LNHDA; CDR2 reads SQIVND (reference sequence). The CDR3 DNA is TGTGCCAGTAGTATAGTCTCAGGGGCTGAGAATCAGCCCCAGCATTTT. Translation gives CASSIVSGAENQPQHF.

The chain joins TRBV11-2 to TRBJ1-1; D is undetermined. This CDR3 is 13 amino acids long. Germline V gene sequence: CDR1 SGHAT, CDR2 FQNNGV. The ends were cut back, 2 bases at V and 1 base at J, with 5 bases in the middle. This CDR3 reads CASSLYANTEAFF. The CDR3 DNA follows: TGTGCCAGCAGCTTATACGCGAACACTGAAGCTTTCTTT.

This rearrangement joins TRBV5-4 to TRBJ2-5; D gene uncertain. The CDR3 runs 13 residues. V was cut by 1 base and J by 5 bases, with 9 bases left in between. CDR1 and CDR2 from the germline V gene are SGHNT and YYREEE (reference sequence). The CDR3 nucleotides are TGTGCCAGCAGCTTGCGCCCTCCGGAGACCCAGTACTTC. Encoded protein: CASSLRPPETQYF.

V and J are TRBV19 and TRBJ2-1; no clear D. The length of the CDR3 is 12 residues. The germline gives CDR1 LNHDA, CDR2 SQIVND (reference sequence). The V and J ends lost 4 bases and 5 bases respectively, with 6 bases between them. CDR3 in DNA: TGTGCCAGTAGTAAGGAAGACAATGAGCAGTTCTTC. It specifies CASSKEDNEQFF.

The rearrangement uses TRBV4-3 and TRBJ2-1; D unresolved. CDR1 is LGHNA and CDR2 is YSLEER in the germline V gene. This CDR3 is built from 15 residues. Trimming left V 1 base short and J 6 bases short, with 13 bases between. CDR3 sequence reads: CASSQGVGSGNEQFF. CDR3 nucleotides: TGCGCCAGCAGCCAAGGGGTCGGTTCTGGCAATGAGCAGTTCTTC.

The chain joins TRBV9 to TRBJ2-1, with a tentative D call TRBD2 (6 bases). The V gene lost 0 bases and the J gene lost 0 bases, with 7 bases spanning the gap. Germline V lookup: CDR1 SGDLS, CDR2 YYNGEE. The CDR3 sequence is 15 residues long. Written as DNA, the CDR3 is TGTGCCAGCAGCGTAGGCGGGGCCTCCTACAATGAGCAGTTCTTC. It encodes CASSVGGASYNEQFF. The whole variable domain, remainder taken from reference TRBV9 and TRBJ2-1, is DSGVTQTPKHLITATGQRVTLRCSPRSGDLSVYWYQQSLDQGLQFLIQYYNGEERAKGNILERFSAQQFPDLHSELNLSSLELGDSALYFCASSVGGASYNEQFFGPGTRLTVL.

This chain connects TRBV2 to TRBJ1-4; D not certain. Trimming shortened V by 3 bases and J by 7 bases, and 12 bases separated the two germline ends. The germline CDR1 and CDR2 sequences are SNHLY and FYNNEI. This CDR3 contains 14 residues. This CDR3 reads CASSDGISGEKLFF. CDR3 nucleotides: TGTGCCAGCAGTGATGGGATATCTGGTGAAAAACTGTTTTTT.

The V and J genes are TRBV2 and TRBJ1-5; D might be TRBD1 (5 bases). CDR1 is SNHLY and CDR2 is FYNNEI in the germline V gene. This CDR3 contains 14 residues. V shed 6 bases and J shed 0 bases, with 9 bases lying between them. Here the CDR3 reads CASSHDSSNQPQHF. The DNA for the CDR3 is TGTGCCAGCAGCCACGACAGTAGCAATCAGCCCCAGCATTTT.

The rearrangement links TRBV7-2 to TRBJ1-5; weak D call: TRBD1 (5 bases). The V gene lost 2 bases and the J gene lost 7 bases, with 9 bases spanning the gap. The length of the CDR3 is 13 residues. Germline V gene lookup returns CDR1 SGHTA and CDR2 FQGNSA. As DNA, the CDR3 is TGTGCCAGCAGCTTACAGGGCGGGCAGCCCCAGCATTTT. Its translation is CASSLQGGQPQHF.

This clone was counted only a few times. V gene TRBV30 combines with J gene TRBJ1-1, with no clear D. Trimming took off 4 bases at V and 3 bases at J, with 6 bases between the two ends. The germline gives CDR1 GTSNPN, CDR2 SVGIG (reference sequence). The CDR3 sequence is 11 residues long. The DNA for the CDR3 is TGTGCCTGGAAAACGGACACTGAAGCTTTCTTT. Translating gives CAWKTDTEAFF.

This clone has a handful of counts. The chain combines TRBV30 with TRBJ1-4, with D unresolved. The CDR3 loop spans 12 amino acids. V was cut by 2 bases and J by 8 bases, with 9 bases left in between. CDR1 and CDR2 (germline): GTSNPN, SVGIG (reference sequence). The CDR3 is CAWSRIGEKLFF. The CDR3 DNA is TGTGCCTGGAGTAGAATTGGGGAAAAACTGTTTTTT.

This chain links TRBV5-1 with TRBJ1-2; D ambiguous. The ends were cut back, 0 bases at V and 3 bases at J, with 9 bases in the middle. CDR3 length: 14 amino acids. Looked up from germline, CDR1 is SGHRS and CDR2 is YFSETQ. CDR3 coding DNA: TGCGCCAGCAGCTTGGGTCTGTCGGACTATGGCTACACCTTC. It is translated as CASSLGLSDYGYTF.

This clone was seen just once. This chain connects TRBV5-1 to TRBJ2-5; 9 bases are a match to TRBD2. The CDR3 length is 15 residues. Germline trimming cut 0 bases from V and 1 base from J; bases unmatched to any gene: 1. The germline gives CDR1 SGHRS, CDR2 YFSETQ. CDR3 amino acids: CASSLGLAVQETQYF. DNA of the CDR3: TGCGCCAGCAGCTTGGGACTAGCGGTCCAAGAGACCCAGTACTTC.

This clone has only a few counts. The V and J genes are TRBV11-3 and TRBJ1-1; 7 bases align to TRBD1. This CDR3 is built from 13 residues. V was pared by 1 base and J by 6 bases, with 2 bases of the junction left unmatched. From germline, CDR1 is SGHNT and CDR2 YENEEA. The CDR3 DNA is TGTGCCAGCAGCTTAGCAACAGGGGCTGAAGCTTTCTTT. It encodes CASSLATGAEAFF.

This sequence joins TRBV15 and TRBJ1-2; D is unclear. Trimming pared 0 bases from V and 4 bases from J, leaving 15 bases between. Germline loops: CDR1 LNHNV, CDR2 YYDKDF (reference sequence). This CDR3 comprises 16 residues. CDR3 nucleotide sequence: TGTGCCACCAGCAGAGATCTTAAGGGCGAAGCCTATGGCTACACCTTC. This encodes CATSRDLKGEAYGYTF.

The chain employs TRBV5-8 and TRBJ2-1; the D call may be TRBD1 or TRBD2 (5 bases each). CDR3 size: 15 residues. Per the germline V gene, CDR1 is SGHTS and CDR2 is YDEGEE. The V and J ends lost 6 bases and 0 bases respectively, with 13 bases between them. The CDR3 loop reads CASNLGTVSYNEQFF. The CDR3 DNA reads as TGTGCCAGCAACCTGGGGACGGTCTCCTACAATGAGCAGTTCTTC.

The chain has TRBV5-4 and TRBJ2-1, with 9 bases lining up with TRBD2. In germline, CDR1 is SGHNT, CDR2 YYREEE (reference sequence). The CDR3 loop spans 15 amino acids. The ends lost 0 bases at V and 6 bases at J; junction bases unmatched: 4. This chain's CDR3 is CASSLGTSDSNEQFF. The CDR3 coding sequence is TGTGCCAGCAGCTTGGGGACTAGCGATAGCAATGAGCAGTTCTTC.

This chain links TRBV6-6 with TRBJ2-2; 7 nucleotides match TRBD1. The CDR3 sequence is 14 residues long. Trimming took 6 bases from V and 6 from J; bases not matched to a gene: 7. Germline V CDR1 and CDR2: MNHNY, SVGAGI (reference sequence). In DNA form, the CDR3 reads TGTGCCAGCAGGGCCCCGGGACAGTCCGGGGAGCTGTTTTTT. Protein sequence: CASRAPGQSGELFF.